This T cell receptor (beta chain) emerged from a study of cytomegalovirus exposure and HLA in healthy donors (dated by TCRdb to about 2017). In the study overall: According to an earlier analysis of around 600 of the donors, some 180 million T cells yielded 100 million or so unique TCR beta sequences and 250 to 350 Gb of sequence data. Approximately 310 gigabases of sequencing data and around 87 million unique TCR sequences were included in an early release covering roughly 600 HLA-typed donors. The genetic ancestry cluster associated with self-reported Caucasian donors included about 84% of the 300 to 400 genotyped donors. The study aimed to test whether cataloging public T cell receptors could reveal signatures of past pathogen exposure. The study profiled the T cell repertoires of 500 to 800 subjects by immunosequencing and related them to cytomegalovirus serostatus. A separate validation cohort of about 110 different subjects was used in addition to the roughly 620-subject first cohort. To predict cytomegalovirus infection status, the study combined high-throughput TCR immunosequencing, statistical association of individual TCRs with disease status, and machine learning. A later analysis re-analyzed previously published TCR beta repertoires from 660 or so donors and added high-resolution HLA genotyping to study TCR occurrence patterns. Rather than drawing on any new phenotypic data, the later analysis identified candidate immune exposures from TCR beta sequences and the way those sequences occurred across donors. An earlier analysis of around 540 of the donors applied high-throughput TCR beta sequencing to assess whether each TCR beta V gene segment acted as functional or pseudogenic. Donor age, sex, ethnicity and CMV serostatus were compiled together with the repertoire data. In a later genetic analysis, genome-wide SNP genotypes for about three fifths of the 666 donors were used, and that subset was treated as a discovery cohort. All discovery cohort repertoires had been generated on a single sequencing platform. HLA typing covered class I and class II loci at four-digit resolution. The number of typed donors differed by locus: roughly 629-630 for A, B, C, DRB1 and DQB1; roughly 510 for DQA1; around 610 for DPA1; and 450 to 480 for DPB1. Four or five DR-DQ haplotypes were treated as single units for association and clustering because of strong linkage in the cohort. Among roughly 400 genotyped donors of the cohort, an average of around 240,000 unique TCR beta nucleotide sequences were sequenced per donor, around 20% of them non-productive.

In this sample, this clone turned up a few times. Its antigen specificity is not known. One base away there is no much larger clone; base qualities are not given. On the study overall, not on this receptor specifically: Only TCR beta chains were sequenced in this cohort, and the absence of alpha or paired-chain data limited detectable features. At a false discovery rate of 0.05, a later analysis linked some 18,000 TCR beta sequences to specific HLA alleles. In a later analysis, HLA-associated TCR beta chains were found to be more clonally expanded and to have lower generation probabilities than equally common non-associated chains. In a later analysis, the rate of TCR association differed among HLA loci, with DRB1 alleles having the most associated TCRs and HLA-C alleles having the fewest. Compared with the 666-donor mean, donors in an Asian-associated ancestry cluster had fewer N-insertions in productive TCRs, according to a later genetic analysis. Most CMV-associated TCR beta chains appeared to be HLA-restricted in a later analysis, and the HLA associations seemed to be driven largely by CMV exposure. The classifier was reported to diagnose cytomegalovirus status with high specificity and sensitivity in both the original and validation cohorts. The study listed 150 to 200 TCR beta chains as associated with cytomegalovirus. A few of the identified cytomegalovirus-associated TCR beta chains were confirmed in vitro to be specific for cytomegalovirus antigens. Because some donors lacked HLA typing at each locus, the association tests relied only on the typed subset. In a later genetic analysis, a missense DCLRE1C variant was associated with V-gene and J-gene trimming of TCR beta chains, and the association was replicated in an independent cohort. Across donors, most TCR sequences were observed very rarely, whereas some public TCRs were present in many individuals. The presence/absence analyses assumed that sequencing depth was roughly uniform across donors, and that assumption may not be true. The 87-base-pair reads could not distinguish some IMGT-functional V segments, including TRBV6-2 and TRBV6-3, so those segments were excluded. A later analysis reported that several top co-occurrence clusters appeared linked to parvovirus B19, influenza, CMV and Epstein-Barr virus. Some 15 rarely observed V segments, including chromosome 9 orphons, were excluded from the earlier analysis of some 590 of the donors because counts were too low. It was suggested by the authors that the approach could potentially be generalized to other disease states and immunological phenotypes. Assigning TCR associations to individual alleles was difficult when HLA alleles, especially DR and DQ, strongly co-occurred. Linkage disequilibrium might explain the correlated functional status among segregating V segments, but an unknown experimental factor could not be excluded. A cluster of highly shared sequence variants was judged likely to represent a technical artifact of the sequencing pipeline. A further reported finding was that TCR beta sequences accurately predicted the HLA-A and HLA-B alleles for most subjects in the first cohort. CMV serostatus was the only immune exposure information available for the cohort. In an earlier analysis of roughly 500 of the donors, most TCR beta V segments appeared in productive rearrangements about 90% or about 30% of the time, broadly matching IMGT annotations.

The protocol used for the library was the immunoSEQ multiplex PCR assay. For the multiplex PCR, a mixture combining 60 forward primers for TCR Vbeta segments and 13 reverse primers for TCR Jbeta segments was used. The CDR3 region of rearranged TCR beta genes was amplified from genomic DNA with a multiplex PCR assay. On the Illumina HiSeq System, the amplified TCR beta libraries were sequenced as 87-base-pair reads. From the authors' description of their analysis: Across the 700 or so repertoires, a later analysis counted about 81 million unique TCR beta chains, approximately 12 million of which were shared by at least two donors. Raw reads were error-corrected and collapsed into unique sequences with a nearest-neighbor algorithm that merged closely related sequences to remove PCR and sequencing errors. Alignment of CDR3 sequences to IMGT reference sequences was used to assign V, D and J gene segments. For a sequence to be retained, a match of at least six nucleotides to both a V gene segment and a J gene segment was required. Rearrangements were called productive when the CDR3 lacked stop codons and stayed in frame with V and J; all others were non-productive. Following IMGT convention, CDR3 was defined as the stretch from the second conserved V-encoded cysteine to the conserved J-encoded phenylalanine. In an earlier analysis of around 640 of the donors, sequences lacking an unambiguous match to a single V gene segment were excluded. An earlier analysis of 587 of the donors classified V segments as functional when productive rearrangements were above 56.7% and as segregating when the standard deviation between donors was above 5%. A statistical classification framework was developed to diagnose cytomegalovirus status using the catalog of TCR beta chain sequences. In a later analysis, TCR nucleotide sequences were compared against IMGT/GENE-DB human TR gene sequences so that V and J genes could be assigned. In a later analysis, CDR3 sequences and most-parsimonious VDJ recombination scenarios were assigned using the TCRdist pipeline. In a later analysis, every TCR beta chain was defined by the combination of its CDR3 amino acid sequence and its V-gene family, and reads without a unique V-gene family were dropped. To address suspected cross-contamination and a sequencing artifact, a later analysis removed under 600 highly shared, low-generation-probability nucleotide sequences. A later analysis calculated a clonal expansion index for each public chain from normalized within-repertoire ranks of inferred template counts. In a later analysis, generation probabilities were computed with a VDJ recombination model fitted to out-of-frame rearrangements, and the resulting probabilities were checked against IGoR. In a later analysis, hypergeometric tests were used to score TCR-TCR, TCR-HLA and TCR-CMV co-occurrence, with a repertoire-size bias correction applied to TCR pairs. To estimate false discovery rates, a later analysis permuted the HLA or CMV assignments 20 times. A later analysis grouped co-occurring TCRs with DBSCAN, adding TCRdist sequence similarity when clustering within HLA-allele-positive subsets. For co-occurrence clustering, repertoires with fewer than 30,000 or more than 120,000 public chains were excluded, along with several repertoires with anomalous nucleotide sharing. Here the immuneACCESS table is served through TCRdb, limited to in-frame sequences with V and J called. Missing clones are a known gap in these copies; in checked studies unresolved V genes cover under half, and the rest lacks a known reason. That table furnishes V, J and clone size, whereas the DNA furnished D and trimming. This sample is represented by under 200,000 clones; about 80% of them were singletons. The ten top clones hold more than 0.4% of the sample.

The cohort consisted of 600 to 750 healthy bone marrow donors. At the time of sampling, all cohort members were nominally healthy, though unrecorded immune exposures were likely present. The donor tested CMV seronegative and was one of the 352 seronegative cohort members. A peripheral blood sample was collected from each donor, and TCR beta sequencing was performed on peripheral blood mononuclear cells. Genomic DNA extraction from the blood cell samples was performed with the Qiagen DNeasy Blood Extraction Kit. The germline V gene specifies SGDLS as CDR1 and YYNGEE as CDR2. V trim: 0 bases; J trim: 6 bases; unmatched bases: 10. The cysteine opens and the phenylalanine closes a CDR3 of 18 amino acids. Of the read, only the CDR3 DNA is kept; its 54 bases are in frame from base 1.

The sequence derives from a woman in her forties or fifties in good health and CMV-seronegative. Input material: PBMCs. The rearrangement combines TRBV9 with TRBJ2-1, and 12 bases in between align with TRBD2. The DNA sequence follows: TGTGCCAGCAGCGTAGGAACTAGCGGGAGGAGGTTGGGCAATGAGCAGTTCTTC. Translated, it gives CASSVGTSGRRLGNEQFF.